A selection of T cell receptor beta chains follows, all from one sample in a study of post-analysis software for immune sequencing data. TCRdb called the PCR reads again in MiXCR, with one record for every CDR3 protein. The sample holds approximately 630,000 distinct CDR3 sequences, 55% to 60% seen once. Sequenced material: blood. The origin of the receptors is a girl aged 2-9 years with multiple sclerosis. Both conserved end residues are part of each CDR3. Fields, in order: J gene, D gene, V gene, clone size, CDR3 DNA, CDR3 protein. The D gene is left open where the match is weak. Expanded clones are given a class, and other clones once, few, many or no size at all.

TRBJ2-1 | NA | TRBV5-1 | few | TGCGCCAGCAGCTTGGCCAGAGGGGCGGAGCAGTTCTTC | CASSLARGAEQFF
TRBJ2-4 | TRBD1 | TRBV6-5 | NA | TGTGCCAGCAGTAGATCAGGGGGCCTTTACAACATTCAGTACTTC | CASSRSGGLYNIQYF
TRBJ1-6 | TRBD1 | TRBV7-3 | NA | TGTGCCAGCAGCCTAGGGACAGGGGGGAGGTCACCCCTCCACTTT | CASSLGTGGRSPLHF
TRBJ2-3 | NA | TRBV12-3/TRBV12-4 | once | TGTGCCAGCCGACGGCGCCCCTCCACAGATACGCAGTATTTT | CASRRRPSTDTQYF
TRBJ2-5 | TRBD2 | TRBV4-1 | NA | TGCGCCAGCAGCCCCGGACCCCTAGCGGGTCAAGAGACCCAGTACTTC | CASSPGPLAGQETQYF
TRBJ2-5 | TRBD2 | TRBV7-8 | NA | TGTGCCAGCAGCTTATATGATTCCGGGAGGGACCCCCAGGCCCAGTACTTC | CASSLYDSGRDPQAQYF
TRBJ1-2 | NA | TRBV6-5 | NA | TGTGCCAGCAGTCACCAAACCGAGGGGTGGGAGTATGGCTACACCTTC | CASSHQTEGWEYGYTF
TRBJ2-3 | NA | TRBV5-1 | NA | TGCGCCAGCTCGACCCAAGGGGTTAGCACAGATACGCAGTATTTT | CASSTQGVSTDTQYF
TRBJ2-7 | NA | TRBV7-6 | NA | TGTGCCAGCACTTCCGACTACGAGCAGTACTTC | CASTSDYEQYF
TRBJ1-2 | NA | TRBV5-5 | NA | TGTGCCAGCAGCTTGGAGTTGCAGGGCATCACTAACTATGGCTACACCTTC | CASSLELQGITNYGYTF
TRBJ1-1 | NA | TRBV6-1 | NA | TGTGCCAGCAGTGATGGTTGGGTCACTGAAGCTTTCTTT | CASSDGWVTEAFF
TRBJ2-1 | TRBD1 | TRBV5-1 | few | TGCGCCAGCAGCTTGGGTGAACAGGGGTTTGAGCAGTTCTTC | CASSLGEQGFEQFF
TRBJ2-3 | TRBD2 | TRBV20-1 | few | TGCAGTGCTCGCAGGACTAGCGGCACAGATACGCAGTATTTT | CSARRTSGTDTQYF
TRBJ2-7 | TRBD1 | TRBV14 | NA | TGTGCCAGCAGCCGCGAACTCAGGACAGGGGCCTACGAGCAGTACTTC | CASSRELRTGAYEQYF
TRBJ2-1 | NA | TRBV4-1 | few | TGCGCCAGCAGCCAAGATAGCTGGGGGAATGAGCAGTTCTTC | CASSQDSWGNEQFF
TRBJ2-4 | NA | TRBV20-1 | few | TGCAGTGCTCTCCCCGACACGGGGTGGGAGCAGTACTTC | CSALPDTGWEQYF
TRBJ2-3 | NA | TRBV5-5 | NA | TGTGCCAGTTTCGTAGGGCGGGGGCCAACAGATACGCAGTATTTT | CASFVGRGPTDTQYF
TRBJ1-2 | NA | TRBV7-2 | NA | TGTGCCAGCAGCTCCTTCCGGGATAACTATGGCTACACCTTC | CASSSFRDNYGYTF
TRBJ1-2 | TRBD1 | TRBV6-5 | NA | TGTGCCAGCAGTTACACGCGAACAGGGGGCGGCTATGGCTACACCTTC | CASSYTRTGGGYGYTF
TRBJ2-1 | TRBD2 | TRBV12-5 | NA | TGTGCTAGTGGTCTGTCGGGACTACCCGACAATGAGCAGTTCTTC | CASGLSGLPDNEQFF
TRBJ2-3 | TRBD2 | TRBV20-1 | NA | TGCAGTGCTAGACAGCTAGCGGGAGGGGAAGATACGCAGTATTTT | CSARQLAGGEDTQYF
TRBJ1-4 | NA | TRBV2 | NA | TGTGCCAGCAGTGAAGCCCGGGGGCATGAAAAACTGTTTTTT | CASSEARGHEKLFF
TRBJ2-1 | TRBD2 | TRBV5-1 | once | TGCGCCAGCAGCTTAGGACTAGCGGGGGGGACCAACAATGAGCAGTTCTTC | CASSLGLAGGTNNEQFF
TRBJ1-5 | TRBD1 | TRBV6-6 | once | TGTGCCAGCAGTTACGGGACAGTGATGAATCAGCCCCAGCATTTT | CASSYGTVMNQPQHF
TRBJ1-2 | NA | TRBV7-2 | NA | TGTGCCAGCAGCCTAGACCTCAGTTCAGGCTACACCTTC | CASSLDLSSGYTF
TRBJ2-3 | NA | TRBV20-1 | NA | TGCAGTGCTAGAGATGGAGCGACTAGCACAGATACGCAGTATTTT | CSARDGATSTDTQYF
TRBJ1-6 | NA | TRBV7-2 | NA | TGTGCCAGCAGCCCACAGATATTACAGCCTAGGAATTCACCCCTCCACTTT | CASSPQILQPRNSPLHF
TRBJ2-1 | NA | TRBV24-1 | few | TGTGCCACCAGTAATCCCGCGGCGGGGTTAAGAGATGAGCAGTTCTTC | CATSNPAAGLRDEQFF
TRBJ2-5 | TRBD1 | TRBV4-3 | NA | TGCGCCAGCAGCCAAACGGACAGGGCAGAGACCCAGTACTTC | CASSQTDRAETQYF
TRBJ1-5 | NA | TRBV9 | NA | TGTGCCAGCAGCGTAGCGGGGGGAAATCAGCCCCAGCATTTT | CASSVAGGNQPQHF
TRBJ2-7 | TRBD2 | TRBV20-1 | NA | TGCAGTGCTAGAGATTTGCGGGGGTCCTACGAGCAGTACTTC | CSARDLRGSYEQYF
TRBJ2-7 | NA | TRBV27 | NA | TGTGCCAGCAGTCCGCGGCGGTGGTCCTACGAGCAGTACTTC | CASSPRRWSYEQYF
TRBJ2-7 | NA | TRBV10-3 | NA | TGTGCCATCAGCGATCCCCCTATCTTGGCCGAGCAGTACTTC | CAISDPPILAEQYF
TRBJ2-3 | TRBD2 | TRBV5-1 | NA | TGTGCCAGCAGCTTGGAGTTAGCGGGAGGGACAGATACGCAGTATTTT | CASSLELAGGTDTQYF
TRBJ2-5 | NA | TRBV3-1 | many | TGTGCCAGCAGCCAAGTAGGTGAGCCCCAAGAGACCCAGTACTTC | CASSQVGEPQETQYF
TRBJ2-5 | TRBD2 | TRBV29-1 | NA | TGCAGCGTTGAAGATCGGACTAGCGCAATCCAAGAGACCCAGTACTTC | CSVEDRTSAIQETQYF
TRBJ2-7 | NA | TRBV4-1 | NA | TGCGCCAGCAGCCAAGTTACGGGCCCATACTATGAGCAGTACTTC | CASSQVTGPYYEQYF
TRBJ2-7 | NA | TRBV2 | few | TGTGCCAGCAGTCCTAGCAGCCCATCCTACGAGCAGTACTTC | CASSPSSPSYEQYF
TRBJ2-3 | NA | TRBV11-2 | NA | TGTGCCAGCAGCCCAAGGAGTGGTGGTACGCAGTATTTT | CASSPRSGGTQYF
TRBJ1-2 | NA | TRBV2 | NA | TGTGCCAGCTCCTGGGCAAGCTATGGCTACACCTTC | CASSWASYGYTF
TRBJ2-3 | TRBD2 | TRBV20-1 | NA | TGCAGTGCTTGGACTAGCGGGATCTCAGATACGCAGTATTTT | CSAWTSGISDTQYF
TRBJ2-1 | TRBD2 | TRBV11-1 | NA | TGTGCCAGCAGCCAGGGACTAGCGGCCAGGGATGAGCAGTTCTTC | CASSQGLAARDEQFF
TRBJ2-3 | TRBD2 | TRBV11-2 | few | TGTGCCAGCAGCTTGTCAGGCGGGAGTTCAGATACGCAGTATTTT | CASSLSGGSSDTQYF
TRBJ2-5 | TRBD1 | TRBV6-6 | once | TGTGCCAGCAGACTGGGACAGAATCAAGAGACCCAGTACTTC | CASRLGQNQETQYF
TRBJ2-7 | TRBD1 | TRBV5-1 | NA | TGCGCCAGCAGCGCGTTCGGGACAGGAGTCTACGAGCAGTACTTC | CASSAFGTGVYEQYF
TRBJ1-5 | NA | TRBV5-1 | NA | TGCGCCAGCAGCTTGGGGGGGACCAATCAGCCCCAGCATTTT | CASSLGGTNQPQHF
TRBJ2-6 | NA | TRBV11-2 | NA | TGTGCCAGCAGCTTTTGGGGGGATGGGGCCAACGTCCTGACTTTC | CASSFWGDGANVLTF
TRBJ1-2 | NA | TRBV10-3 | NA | TGTGCCATCAGTGATGGGCCTAGCTATGGCTACACCTTC | CAISDGPSYGYTF
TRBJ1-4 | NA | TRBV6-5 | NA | TGTGCCAGCAGTTCCGACAGGACTAATGAAAAACTGTTTTTT | CASSSDRTNEKLFF
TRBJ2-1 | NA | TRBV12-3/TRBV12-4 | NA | TGTGCCAGCAGTTTAGCGCCCCGGGGGAGCTCCTACAATGAGCAGTTCTTC | CASSLAPRGSSYNEQFF